The 21 T cell receptor beta chains given below trace back to one sample, sequenced in a study of T cells in Graves' hyperthyroidism and ophthalmopathy. Amplification targeted TCR beta CDR3 regions from RNA transcripts. Using the HTBI primer set, a first-round RT-PCR was run on the TCR CDR3. TCRdb re-analysed the multiplex PCR reads in MiXCR, keeping a single row per CDR3 protein. The profile shows 300,000 to 450,000 distinct CDR3 sequences, approximately 18% of them singletons. The sample taken for sequencing was blood. Receptors were obtained from a woman younger than 45 with Graves' hyperthyroidism that later progressed to Graves' ophthalmopathy.

The chain has TRBV9 and TRBJ2-1; D is possibly TRBD1 or TRBD2 (5 bases each). The CDR3 is 16 residues long. V was shortened by 0 bases and J by 9 bases, with 19 bases between the two germline ends. Germline values: CDR1 SGDLS, CDR2 YYNGEE. This CDR3 is CASSVGAEGSSGEQFF. CDR3 in DNA: TGTGCCAGCAGCGTAGGGGCCGAGGGGAGCTCGGGTGAGCAGTTCTTC.

The table lists this clonotype with a few counts. This rearrangement joins TRBV7-9 to TRBJ2-2, with 7 positions matching TRBD1. This CDR3 has 16 amino acids. The germline gives CDR1 SEHNR, CDR2 FQNEAQ (reference sequence). The ends lost 1 base at V and 8 bases at J; junction bases unmatched: 10. The CDR3 region is CASSLVEGASRGELFF. The CDR3 nucleotides read TGTGCCAGCAGCTTAGTTGAGGGGGCCTCGCGAGGGGAGCTGTTTTTT.

This clonotype was recorded once. This chain connects TRBV6-1 to TRBJ1-2; the D gene is possibly TRBD1 (6 bases). V was trimmed by 6 bases and J by 6 bases, leaving 17 bases between them. The CDR3 length is 14 residues. The germline V gene has CDR1 MNHNS and CDR2 SASEGT. The DNA for the CDR3 is TGTGCCAGCAGGGCCCTGGGGGGGGCGGATGGCTACACCTTC. Its translation is CASRALGGADGYTF.

This clonotype has a count of ten or more. The J gene is TRBJ1-4, the V gene TRBV2; 7 positions match TRBD1. CDR3 length: 16 amino acids. From germline, CDR1 is SNHLY and CDR2 FYNNEI. V lost 4 bases and J lost 0; bases outside the gene matches: 5. The CDR3 region has the DNA TGTGCCAGCAGTGTGCTGCAGGGGGCAACTAATGAAAAACTGTTTTTT. This codes for CASSVLQGATNEKLFF.

This clonotype was seen ten or more times. One end of the junction varies from germline; a read error may be responsible. The chain has TRBV20-1 and TRBJ2-7; D gene uncertain. This CDR3 contains 14 residues. Germline V gives CDR1 DFQATT, CDR2 SNEGSKA (reference sequence). The CDR3 is CSARDILSDYEQYF. The DNA for the CDR3 is TGCAGTGCGAGAGACATCCTTTCGGACTACGAGCAGTACTTC.

V usage is TRBV7-2 and J usage is TRBJ2-1; 7 nucleotides line up with TRBD2. The junction had 7 bases not matched to a gene; V was cut back by 5 bases and J by 0 bases. The germline gives CDR1 SGHTA, CDR2 FQGNSA. CDR3 length: 16 residues. The CDR3 region is CASSTVTGGSYNEQFF. The CDR3 nucleotides read TGTGCCAGCAGCACCGTAACGGGGGGCTCCTACAATGAGCAGTTCTTC. Together with reference TRBV7-2 and TRBJ2-1, the CDR3 gives the full variable domain: GAGVSQSPSNKVTEKGKDVELRCDPISGHTALYWYRQSLGQGLEFLIYFQGNSAPDKSGLPSDRFSAERTGGSVSTLTIQRTQQEDSAVYLCASSTVTGGSYNEQFFGPGTRLTVL.

The CDR3 spells CASIGLDRGLNFKSPGELFF. In nucleotides, the CDR3 is TGCGCCAGCATAGGTCTGGACAGGGGGCTAAATTTTAAGTCGCCCGGGGAGCTGTTTTTT. The rearrangement links TRBV10-2 to TRBJ2-2; 11 bases map to TRBD1. The trim removed 7 bases at V and 6 bases at J, leaving 22 bases unmatched. The CDR3 sequence is 20 residues long. Germline V gene sequence: CDR1 WSHSY, CDR2 SAAADI.

The V call is TRBV7-9, the J call TRBJ2-7; no firm D call. The CDR3 consists of 12 residues. In germline, CDR1 is SEHNR, CDR2 FQNEAQ (reference sequence). V was pared by 4 bases and J by 6 bases, with 10 bases between. The CDR3 protein is CASSSPKGEQYF. Written as DNA, the CDR3 is TGTGCCAGCAGCTCACCAAAGGGCGAGCAGTACTTC.

This clonotype was seen repeatedly, ten times or more. The chain combines TRBV3-1 with TRBJ2-7, with 7 bases aligning to TRBD1. The CDR3 runs 15 residues. Unmatched junction bases numbered 9, after V lost 1 base and J lost 6 bases. The V gene's germline CDR1 is LGHDT and CDR2 YNNKEL (reference sequence). The DNA of the CDR3 is TGTGCCAGCAGCCAAGGGGCAGGGGGTTGGGCCGAGCAGTACTTC. Its translation: CASSQGAGGWAEQYF.

This clonotype was found many times. The chain employs TRBV20-1 and TRBJ1-1; 7 bases match TRBD1. The CDR3 loop spans 14 amino acids. Per germline, CDR1 DFQATT and CDR2 SNEGSKA (reference sequence). The J segment lost 0 bases and the V segment lost 5 bases, leaving 6 bases of the junction unmatched. The CDR3 region has the DNA TGCAGTGCTTGGGACAGCTATATGAACACTGAAGCTTTCTTT. The encoded protein is CSAWDSYMNTEAFF.

The V gene is TRBV14, the J gene TRBJ1-2; the D is unclear. Per the germline V gene, CDR1 is SGHDN and CDR2 is FVKESK. This CDR3 comprises 15 residues. The V end was cut by 0 bases, the J end by 6 bases, with 14 bases between. This chain's CDR3 is CASSQDPVQRDGYTF. The CDR3 DNA sequence: TGTGCCAGCAGCCAAGATCCCGTACAGCGAGATGGCTACACCTTC.

This clonotype has a count of ten or more. The V call is TRBV12-3 or TRBV12-4, the J call TRBJ2-7; a possible D gene is TRBD1 (5 bases). This CDR3 is 13 amino acids long. The V end lost 6 bases, the J end lost 5 bases, and 14 bases lay between the germline ends. The CDR3 DNA follows: TGTGCCAGCAGGCCGCTAGGGGCCAACGAGCAGTACTTC. This gives the protein CASRPLGANEQYF.

This clonotype was counted only a few times. The chain carries TRBV28 and TRBJ1-5; D unclear. Germline values: CDR1 MDHEN, CDR2 SYDVKM. Trimming removed 4 bases at V and 8 bases at J, with 9 bases between. The CDR3 runs to 12 residues. The CDR3: CASSSGFEPQHF. Written as DNA, the CDR3 is TGTGCCAGCAGTTCCGGCTTTGAGCCCCAGCATTTT.

The table lists this clonotype with many counts. This chain links TRBV30 with TRBJ1-6, with D uncertain. V lost 2 bases and J lost 8, with 13 bases in between. The CDR3 extends over 14 amino acids. The germline V gene has CDR1 GTSNPN and CDR2 SVGIG (reference sequence). This chain's CDR3 is CAWSTNLRDSPLHF. CDR3 in DNA: TGTGCCTGGAGTACGAATTTAAGGGATTCACCCCTCCACTTT.

This clonotype was counted a single time. This chain uses TRBV11-2 with TRBJ1-2; 11 bases are shared with TRBD1. The V and J ends lost 5 bases and 6 bases, in that order; junction bases with no gene match: 11. The CDR3 totals 16 residues. The germline V gene has CDR1 SGHAT and CDR2 FQNNGV. This chain's CDR3 is CASSPAGWDRGNGYTF. CDR3 nucleotides: TGTGCCAGCAGCCCAGCAGGGTGGGACAGGGGGAATGGCTACACCTTC.

This clonotype was observed a few times. The V and J genes are TRBV20-1 and TRBJ2-7; 7 bases are a match to TRBD2. V lost 0 bases to trimming and J lost 0 bases; unmatched junction nucleotides: 5. This CDR3 region has 15 residues. Germline assignment: CDR1 DFQATT and CDR2 SNEGSKA (reference sequence). In DNA, the CDR3 is TGCAGTGCTAGAGATGGGAGGGGATTCTCCTACGAGCAGTACTTC. Protein product: CSARDGRGFSYEQYF.

Ten or more counts support this clonotype. The chain uses TRBV28 and TRBJ1-5; D unclear. Germline CDR1 and CDR2: MDHEN and SYDVKM. V was cut by 8 bases and J by 1 base, with 18 bases left in between. This CDR3 comprises 16 residues. CDR3: CASSPLVWESNQPQHF. As DNA, the CDR3 is TGTGCCAGCTCCCCTTTGGTCTGGGAAAGCAATCAGCCCCAGCATTTT.

This clonotype was counted many times. The V call is TRBV12-3 or TRBV12-4, the J call TRBJ1-1; D might be TRBD1 (5 bases). The length of the CDR3 is 15 residues. Trimming cost V 5 bases and J 1 base, with 14 bases left between them. CDR3 in amino acids: CASSRRGTGNTEAFF. CDR3 in DNA: TGTGCCAGCAGTCGCCGTGGGACGGGGAACACTGAAGCTTTCTTT.

The V gene is TRBV9, the J gene TRBJ1-2; perhaps TRBD1 as D (5 bases). The CDR3 spans 15 residues. The ends were cut back, 3 bases at V and 4 bases at J, with 16 bases in the middle. Per germline, CDR1 SGDLS and CDR2 YYNGEE. The DNA for the CDR3 is TGTGCCAGCAGCGGACGAGAGGGGTACAGCTATGGCTACACCTTC. Translation: CASSGREGYSYGYTF.

This clonotype was detected only a few times. The rearrangement links TRBV7-9 to TRBJ2-3, with D possibly matching TRBD1 (6 bases). Germline CDR1 reads SEHNR; CDR2 reads FQNEAQ (reference sequence). V was trimmed by 4 bases and J by 6 bases, leaving 17 bases between them. The CDR3 consists of 15 residues. The CDR3 sequence is CASSSNRDRPDTQYF. In DNA, the CDR3 is TGTGCCAGCAGCTCGAACAGGGACCGGCCTGATACGCAGTATTTT.

Ten or more counts support this clonotype. This chain joins TRBV11-2 and TRBJ2-1, with D uncertain. The V end lost 1 base, the J end lost 10 bases, and 11 bases lay between the germline ends. CDR1 and CDR2 from the germline V gene are SGHAT and FQNNGV. This CDR3 is 13 amino acids long. The CDR3 sequence is CASSLAFDGEQFF. CDR3 in DNA: TGTGCCAGCAGCTTAGCGTTCGACGGCGAGCAGTTCTTC.